This is a list of T cell receptor beta chains from one sample in a study of blood T cell repertoires in COVID-19. Sequencing used immunoSEQ multiplex PCR; TCRdb keeps in-frame clones, though not all of them. The table has around 230,000 clones, approximately 83% seen once. The source material was peripheral blood. The receptors come from a man in his forties with acute or convalescent COVID-19. Each CDR3 is given with its conserved first and last residue. The order of the fields is clone size, D gene, J gene, V gene, CDR3 protein, CDR3 DNA. The D gene is left open where the match is weak. Only part of the rows carry a size: once, few, many, or a class if the clone is expanded.

- - TRBJ1-6 TRBV5-6 CASSWVQGLNSPLHF TGTGCCAGCAGCTGGGTTCAGGGTTTGAATTCACCCCTCCACTTT
- TRBD1 TRBJ1-1 TRBV18 CASSPGTGRNTEAFF TGTGCCAGCTCACCTGGGACAGGGCGGAACACTGAAGCTTTCTTT
- TRBD2 TRBJ2-7 TRBV28 CASSPPSGRDYEQYF TGTGCCAGCAGTCCTCCTAGCGGGAGAGACTACGAGCAGTACTTC
once TRBD1 TRBJ2-7 TRBV5-1 CASSPRTGGIYEQYF TGCGCCAGCAGCCCCCGGACAGGGGGCATCTACGAGCAGTACTTC
- TRBD1 TRBJ2-1 TRBV4-2 CASSQGTGGRLNEQFF TGTGCCAGCAGCCAAGGGACAGGGGGTCGGTTGAATGAGCAGTTCTTC
- - TRBJ2-7 TRBV6-2/TRBV6-3 CASSYLQRYEQYF TGTGCCAGCAGTTACCTCCAGAGGTACGAGCAGTACTTC
- - TRBJ1-4 TRBV30 CAGTEVVTSEKLFF TGTGCCGGGACGGAGGTCGTGACGTCTGAAAAACTGTTTTTT
- TRBD2 TRBJ2-3 TRBV5-1 CASSSSSGAPSTDTQYF TGCGCCAGCAGCTCGTCTAGCGGGGCTCCTAGCACAGATACGCAGTATTTT
- - TRBJ1-2 TRBV27 CASSFGNNYGYTF TGTGCCAGCAGTTTTGGCAATAACTATGGCTACACCTTC
- - TRBJ1-1 TRBV4-2 CASSSPGRSEAFF TGTGCCAGCAGCTCCCCAGGTCGTTCTGAAGCTTTCTTT
- TRBD2 TRBJ2-3 TRBV13 CASSLVGLAVTDTQYF TGTGCCAGCAGCTTAGTCGGGCTAGCGGTCACAGATACGCAGTATTTT
- - TRBJ2-6 TRBV27 CASSQRKDSSGANVLTF TGTGCCAGCAGTCAGAGGAAGGACAGCTCTGGGGCCAACGTCCTGACTTTC
- TRBD1 TRBJ1-1 TRBV12-5 CASGLGDSEAFF TGTGCTAGTGGTTTGGGGGACAGCGAAGCTTTCTTT
- TRBD1 TRBJ1-1 TRBV3-1/TRBV3-2 CASSLRQGTAEAFF TGTGCCAGCAGCCTCAGACAGGGCACGGCTGAAGCTTTCTTT
- - TRBJ1-3 TRBV5-1 CASSQDRSSGNTIYF TGCGCCAGCAGCCAAGACAGGAGCTCTGGAAACACCATATATTTT
- - TRBJ2-3 TRBV6-6 CASSYPSKTDTQYF TGTGCCAGCAGTTATCCCTCTAAGACAGATACGCAGTATTTT
- - TRBJ1-1 TRBV7-8 CASSLGVAGVGAFF TGTGCCAGCAGCTTAGGGGTGGCGGGCGTTGGAGCTTTCTTT
- TRBD1 TRBJ2-7 TRBV2 CASRSDRGNEQYF TGTGCCAGCAGATCTGACAGGGGCAACGAGCAGTACTTC
- - TRBJ1-4 TRBV7-8 CASSLRGGARGDEKLFF TGTGCCAGCAGCTTAAGAGGCGGAGCGCGAGGCGATGAAAAACTGTTTTTT
- - TRBJ1-5 TRBV6-2/TRBV6-3 CASSYSAGDPGNQPQHF TGTGCCAGCAGTTACTCGGCGGGGGACCCTGGCAATCAGCCCCAGCATTTT
once TRBD1 TRBJ1-6 TRBV6-6 CASSYFGQGNNSPLHF TGTGCCAGCAGTTACTTCGGACAGGGAAATAATTCACCCCTCCACTTT
- TRBD1 TRBJ1-3 TRBV19 CASRRDRGDTGNTIYF TGTGCCAGTAGGCGCGACAGGGGGGATACTGGAAACACCATATATTTT
- TRBD1 TRBJ1-2 TRBV12-3/TRBV12-4 CASSLEGAYGYTF TGTGCCAGCAGTTTAGAGGGGGCCTATGGCTACACCTTC
- - TRBJ2-3 TRBV11-3 CASSSQGPQDTQYF TGTGCCAGCAGCTCCCAGGGCCCTCAGGATACGCAGTATTTT
- - TRBJ2-7 TRBV5-1 CASRLGGEQYF TGCGCCAGCCGTTTAGGGGGCGAGCAGTACTTC
- TRBD2 TRBJ2-7 TRBV4-1 CASSQELAGVSYEQYF TGCGCCAGCAGCCAAGAATTAGCGGGAGTAAGCTACGAGCAGTACTTC
- - TRBJ1-1 TRBV5-6 CASSSRSGNTEAFF TGTGCCAGCAGCTCCCGTAGCGGAAACACTGAAGCTTTCTTT
- - TRBJ1-3 TRBV5-1 CASSLERWGNTIYF TGCGCCAGCAGCTTGGAGCGTTGGGGAAACACCATATATTTT
- - TRBJ1-5 TRBV27 CASTQKGLGNQPQHF TGTGCCAGCACCCAAAAGGGGTTGGGCAATCAGCCCCAGCATTTT
- TRBD2 TRBJ2-7 TRBV11-1 CASSSLAGDAYEQYF TGTGCCAGCAGCTCTCTAGCGGGAGACGCCTACGAGCAGTACTTC
- - TRBJ2-3 TRBV4-1 CASSHSLGAGEADTQYF TGCGCCAGCAGCCATTCCTTGGGGGCGGGAGAGGCAGATACGCAGTATTTT
- TRBD1 TRBJ1-6 TRBV11-2 CASSFRQGTGNSPLHF TGTGCCAGCAGCTTTAGACAGGGCACGGGTAATTCACCCCTCCACTTT
- TRBD1 TRBJ1-2 TRBV9 CASSQGQGPDGYTF TGTGCCAGCAGCCAAGGACAGGGACCCGATGGCTACACCTTC
- - TRBJ1-1 TRBV6-5 CASRRISGASTEAFF TGTGCCAGCAGACGGATCTCTGGGGCTAGCACTGAAGCTTTCTTT
- - TRBJ1-1 TRBV7-2 CASSNFPNTEAFF TGTGCCAGCTCCAACTTCCCGAACACTGAAGCTTTCTTT
- TRBD2 TRBJ2-1 TRBV3-1/TRBV3-2 CASSQVGTSLNEQFF TGTGCCAGCAGCCAAGTCGGGACTAGTCTTAATGAGCAGTTCTTC
- - TRBJ1-2 TRBV2 CASNQGRTGGGYTF TGTGCCAGCAACCAAGGACGAACGGGAGGGGGCTACACCTTC
- TRBD1 TRBJ1-2 TRBV19 CASSIRTGGFKGYTF TGTGCCAGTAGTATAAGGACAGGGGGCTTCAAGGGCTACACCTTC
- TRBD1 TRBJ1-4 TRBV5-6 CASSYDRGRANEKLFF TGTGCCAGCAGCTACGACAGGGGCCGGGCTAATGAAAAACTGTTTTTT